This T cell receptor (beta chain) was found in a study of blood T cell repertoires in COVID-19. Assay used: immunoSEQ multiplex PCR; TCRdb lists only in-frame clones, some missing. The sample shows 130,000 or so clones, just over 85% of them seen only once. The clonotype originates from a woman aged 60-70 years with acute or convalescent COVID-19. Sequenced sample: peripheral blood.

Here the CDR3 reads CAWSGLAEYNEQFF. The DNA for the CDR3 is TGTGCCTGGAGTGGGCTAGCGGAATACAATGAGCAGTTCTTC. V is TRBV30 and J is TRBJ2-1; 7 nucleotides line up with TRBD2. Trimming took 1 base from V and 4 from J; bases not matched to a gene: 4. This CDR3 has 14 residues. CDR1 and CDR2 (germline): GTSNPN, SVGIG (reference sequence).